A single sample gave rise to the 10 T cell receptor beta chains below, sequenced in a study of shared clonotypes between healthy human individuals. The table came from immunoSEQ multiplex PCR; TCRdb's copy has only in-frame clones and leaves some out. The repertoire holds approximately 2,000,000 clones, with roughly 92% as singletons. Input material: naive CD4+ T cells from PBMCs. Subset in this sample: CD45RA+ positively selected. The receptors were sampled from a man between 18 and 29 years old in good health. Some clones in this sample may be carry-over from other donors' samples.

The V and J genes are TRBV2 and TRBJ2-1; the D call may be TRBD1 or TRBD2 (7 bases each). The CDR3 runs to 14 residues. Germline CDR1 SNHLY, CDR2 FYNNEI. The germline V and J ends were trimmed by 5 bases and 6 bases, with 14 bases remaining between them. CDR3 in DNA: TGTGCCAGCAGTTACAGGGGCGGGAGCAATGAGCAGTTCTTC. It translates to CASSYRGGSNEQFF.

The CDR3 here is CASSLDGTGANVLTF. The CDR3 DNA reads TGTGCCAGCAGCTTAGACGGGACCGGGGCCAACGTCCTGACTTTC. The V gene is TRBV11-2, the J gene TRBJ2-6; D is possibly TRBD1 or TRBD2 (5 bases each). The CDR3 spans 15 residues. Trimming took 0 bases from V and 4 from J, leaving 7 bases between them. From germline, CDR1 is SGHAT and CDR2 FQNNGV.

CDR3 nucleotide sequence: TGTGCCAGCTCATGGGGGGAGAACAACTATGGCTACACCTTC. The encoded protein is CASSWGENNYGYTF. This chain joins TRBV18 and TRBJ1-2, with D perhaps TRBD1 (5 bases). The V gene's germline CDR1 is KGHSH and CDR2 LQKENI. CDR3 length: 14 amino acids. The V end was cut by 5 bases, the J end by 2 bases, with 12 bases between.

This clone was detected once. The V gene is TRBV7-9, the J gene TRBJ1-1, with D possibly TRBD1 on 5 matching bases. V lost 5 bases, J lost 5 bases, and 15 bases lay in between. Germline values: CDR1 SEHNR, CDR2 FQNEAQ (reference sequence). CDR3 length: 14 amino acids. For the CDR3, the DNA is TGTGCCAGCAGCGCCCTCGACGGGGGTACTGAAGCTTTCTTT. This encodes CASSALDGGTEAFF.

This CDR3 reads CASTPRQGGLNTEAFF. CDR3 nucleotides: TGTGCCAGCACCCCAAGACAGGGTGGGCTGAACACTGAAGCTTTCTTT. The chain links TRBV27 to TRBJ1-1; 7 bases agree with TRBD1. Trimming removed 7 bases from V and 0 bases from J; junction bases left unmatched: 11. Germline CDR1 MNHEY, CDR2 SMNVEV (reference sequence). This CDR3 comprises 16 residues.

This clone has just one count. V is TRBV18 and J is TRBJ1-4, with a tentative D call TRBD1 (6 bases). CDR3 size: 16 residues. Germline V gene sequence: CDR1 KGHSH, CDR2 LQKENI. The V end was cut by 0 bases, the J end by 8 bases, with 16 bases between. The CDR3 DNA reads TGTGCCAGCTCACCACCTAACAGGGAAAGTGGGGAAAAACTGTTTTTT. Its translation is CASSPPNRESGEKLFF.

This clone was seen more than once but under ten times. This same CDR3 is encoded by further DNA sequences in the sample. This chain connects TRBV18 to TRBJ1-1; D is unclear. There are 13 residues in the CDR3. Germline CDR1 is KGHSH and CDR2 is LQKENI. V dropped 4 bases and J dropped 3 bases, with 9 bases sitting between them. The CDR3 bases are TGTGCCAGCTCACTGAACCGGGACACTGAAGCTTTCTTT. Its protein is CASSLNRDTEAFF.

The chain couples TRBV12-5 to TRBJ2-7; D not resolved. Trimming shortened V by 7 bases and J by 5 bases, and 9 bases separated the two germline ends. This CDR3 contains 11 residues. The germline V gene encodes CDR1 LGHNT and CDR2 FRNRAP. The CDR3 is CASDPQDEQYF. The DNA for the CDR3 is TGTGCTAGTGATCCCCAGGACGAGCAGTACTTC. The full variable domain, in which reference TRBV12-5 and TRBJ2-7 provide the parts outside the CDR3, is DARVTQTPRHKVTEMGQEVTMRCQPILGHNTVFWYRQTMMQGLELLAYFRNRAPLDDSGMPKDRFSAEMPDATLATLKIQPSEPRDSAVYFCASDPQDEQYFGPGTRLTVT.

V is TRBV5-1 and J is TRBJ1-2; D is ambiguous. Per the germline V gene, CDR1 is SGHRS and CDR2 is YFSETQ. CDR3 length: 15 residues. V lost 4 bases and J 5 bases, leaving 18 bases between the germline ends. The CDR3 sequence: CASSVGLPATYGYTF. In nucleotides, the CDR3 is TGCGCCAGCAGCGTAGGGCTCCCTGCAACGTATGGCTACACCTTC. The variable domain in full, completed from reference TRBV5-1 and TRBJ1-2, reads KAGVTQTPRYLIKTRGQQVTLSCSPISGHRSVSWYQQTPGQGLQFLFEYFSETQRNKGNFPGRFSGRQFSNSRSEMNVSTLELGDSALYLCASSVGLPATYGYTFGSGTRLTVV.

The gene calls are TRBV5-1 and TRBJ2-3; tentatively, D is TRBD1 or TRBD2 (5 bases each). Between the trimmed V and J ends, which lost 0 bases and 8 bases, there was a span of 13 bases. Germline V CDR1 and CDR2: SGHRS, YFSETQ. CDR3 length: 14 residues. The CDR3 loop is CASSLEEGFGTQYF. The CDR3 DNA is TGCGCCAGCAGCTTGGAAGAGGGGTTCGGTACGCAGTATTTT.